These 29 T cell receptor beta chains share one sample of origin, sequenced in a study of blood T cells in healthy people across ages. Combining a sample-barcoded 5' primer with a J-beta primer mix, a second PCR ran for about 6 to 12 cycles. MiXCR was run by TCRdb on the 5' RACE reads, yielding one entry per CDR3 protein. The repertoire consists of some 1.1 million distinct CDR3 sequences, with roughly two fifths occurring once and the leading ten covering approximately 14%. Input material: blood. The receptor set was obtained from a man younger than 35 in good health.

This clonotype was counted only a few times. The chain recombines TRBV4-2 with TRBJ2-1; D gene unclear. Trimming removed 2 bases at V and 5 bases at J, with 13 bases between. The CDR3 extends over 15 amino acids. Germline lookup yields CDR1 LGHNA and CDR2 YNFKEQ. In nucleotides, the CDR3 is TGTGCCAGCAGCCAACAACCCACAGAAAACAATGAGCAGTTCTTC. Its translation is CASSQQPTENNEQFF.

The V gene is TRBV10-3, the J gene TRBJ2-2, with TRBD1 matching 11 bases. CDR3 length: 14 residues. The V gene end was trimmed by 10 bases and the J gene end by 4 bases; junction bases not matched to a gene: 5. Per the germline V gene, CDR1 is ENHRY and CDR2 is SYGVKD. CDR3 sequence: CATGDRGSTGELFF. CDR3 nucleotides: TGTGCCACCGGGGACAGGGGGAGCACCGGGGAGCTGTTTTTT.

This clonotype has a handful of counts. V usage is TRBV20-1 and J usage is TRBJ2-5; TRBD2 matches at 7 bases. Germline V gene lookup returns CDR1 DFQATT and CDR2 SNEGSKA (reference sequence). The CDR3 is made up of 14 amino acids. V lost 3 bases, J lost 3 bases, and 7 bases stayed unmatched. CDR3 nucleotides: TGCAGTGCTAGGGCGGGGGACTCGAAAGAGACCCAGTACTTC. Translation: CSARAGDSKETQYF.

The table lists this clonotype with a few counts. The V call is TRBV4-3, the J call TRBJ2-2; unclear D gene. The germline V gene has CDR1 LGHNA and CDR2 YSLEER. Trimming removed 1 base from V and 1 base from J, with 10 bases in between. The CDR3 length is 16 residues. The CDR3 region is CASSQGNYVNTGELFF. In DNA, the CDR3 is TGCGCCAGCAGCCAAGGAAACTACGTGAACACCGGGGAGCTGTTTTTT.

This sequence joins TRBV7-3 and TRBJ1-1, with 8 bases aligning to TRBD1. V dropped 7 bases and J dropped 4; count of bases not matched to a gene: 17. This CDR3 has 17 amino acids. Germline lookup yields CDR1 SGHTA and CDR2 FQGTGA. CDR3 sequence (DNA): TGTGCCAGCACGAAACCGAAGACAGGGGAGGAGACCACTGAAGCTTTCTTT. Protein sequence: CASTKPKTGEETTEAFF.

This clonotype was picked up a small number of times. J is TRBJ2-4 and V is TRBV3-1; D is undetermined. Trimming pared 2 bases from V and 15 bases from J, leaving 11 bases between. Per the germline V gene, CDR1 is LGHDT and CDR2 is YNNKEL (reference sequence). The CDR3 has 11 residues. CDR3 coding DNA: TGTGCCAGCAGCCAATTTTCCGGGTGGTACTTC. Its translation: CASSQFSGWYF.

The chain links TRBV7-2 to TRBJ2-1, with TRBD1 matching 7 bases. Germline-derived CDR1 and CDR2 are SGHTA and FQGNSA. V shed 5 bases and J 8 bases; nucleotides not matched to a gene: 6. This CDR3 is built from 13 residues. The CDR3 nucleotides read TGTGCCAGCAGCCCAGACAGGGTCCATGAGCAGTTCTTC. This encodes CASSPDRVHEQFF.

The chain uses TRBV7-3 and TRBJ2-2; 9 bases are a match to TRBD2. Losses at the gene ends were 0 bases for V and 6 bases for J; bases not matched to a gene: 5. The CDR3 extends over 16 amino acids. Germline CDR1 is SGHTA and CDR2 is FQGTGA. CDR3 region: CASSLTSGLASGELFF. CDR3 DNA sequence: TGTGCCAGCAGCTTAACGTCTGGACTAGCGTCCGGGGAGCTGTTTTTT.

The chain links TRBV2 to TRBJ1-1; TRBD1 matches at 7 bases. V was clipped by 4 bases and J by 4 bases; unmatched bases: 9. The CDR3 sequence is 15 residues long. Germline V gives CDR1 SNHLY, CDR2 FYNNEI. Here the CDR3 DNA reads TGTGCCAGCAGTGCTACAGGGGTTATCGCCACTGAAGCTTTCTTT. It specifies CASSATGVIATEAFF.

This clonotype was recorded a few times. The chain recombines TRBV5-8 with TRBJ2-7; D is undetermined. Trimming removed 7 bases at V and 6 bases at J, with 23 bases between. CDR1 and CDR2 from the germline V gene are SGHTS and YDEGEE. This CDR3 comprises 15 residues. The CDR3 loop is CASRNVPGPPGEQYF. The DNA for the CDR3 is TGTGCCAGCCGAAACGTCCCGGGCCCCCCCGGCGAGCAGTACTTC.

The V and J genes are TRBV14 and TRBJ2-2; 11 nucleotides align to TRBD2. J was trimmed by 0 bases and V by 0 bases; bases with no gene match: 12. The CDR3 consists of 21 residues. The V gene's germline CDR1 is SGHDN and CDR2 FVKESK. CDR3 amino acids: CASSQDLRPSGGTTNTGELFF. The DNA of the CDR3 is TGTGCCAGCAGCCAAGATCTCCGGCCTAGCGGGGGGACCACGAACACCGGGGAGCTGTTTTTT.

A few counts support this clonotype. V and J are TRBV20-1 and TRBJ1-5; no clear D gene. V dropped 2 bases and J dropped 0 bases, with 11 bases sitting between them. CDR3 size: 15 residues. The germline V gene has CDR1 DFQATT and CDR2 SNEGSKA (reference sequence). CDR3 amino acids: CSARPASGSNQPQHF. The CDR3 nucleotides are TGCAGTGCTAGACCTGCCTCCGGTAGCAATCAGCCCCAGCATTTT.

The rearrangement links TRBV7-2 to TRBJ2-3, with D tentatively TRBD1 (6 bases). There are 14 residues in the CDR3. Germline V gene lookup returns CDR1 SGHTA and CDR2 FQGNSA. Trimming stripped 4 bases from V and 3 bases from J, with 11 bases between. The CDR3 loop is CASSSRGATDTQYF. In DNA, the CDR3 is TGTGCCAGCAGCTCCAGGGGAGCGACAGATACGCAGTATTTT.

V gene TRBV14 combines with J gene TRBJ1-3, with unresolved D. This CDR3 comprises 15 residues. CDR1 and CDR2 from the germline V gene are SGHDN and FVKESK. With 10 bases removed from V and 3 bases from J, the gap between germline ends came to 19 bases. The DNA of the CDR3 is TGTGCCACCCCCGAAGGCGCGGTAGTTGGAAACACCATATATTTT. As protein: CATPEGAVVGNTIYF.

This clonotype was seen only a few times. The chain joins TRBV5-1 to TRBJ2-7; tentatively, D is TRBD1 (5 bases). CDR1 and CDR2 (germline): SGHRS, YFSETQ. The CDR3 is 15 residues long. V was clipped by 0 bases and J by 2 bases, with 12 bases between them. CDR3 loop: CASSLEPTVPYEQYF. The CDR3, as DNA: TGCGCCAGCAGCTTGGAACCGACAGTACCCTACGAGCAGTACTTC.

This clonotype has only a few counts. The genes are TRBV2 and TRBJ2-1, with 11 bases fitting TRBD2. Per the germline V gene, CDR1 is SNHLY and CDR2 is FYNNEI. The CDR3 extends over 16 amino acids. V shed 9 bases, J shed 7 bases, and the junction held 14 bases outside the gene matches. The CDR3 is CARSDPSGGLRNEQFF. The CDR3 coding sequence is TGTGCCAGATCCGACCCTAGCGGGGGGTTAAGGAATGAGCAGTTCTTC.

V and J are TRBV25-1 and TRBJ1-1; 8 bases line up with TRBD1. Trimming cost V 7 bases and J 1 base; bases outside gene matches: 5. Germline values: CDR1 MGHDK, CDR2 SYGVNS. The length of the CDR3 is 14 residues. The CDR3 spells CASTRTGRNTEAFF. The CDR3 coding sequence is TGTGCCAGCACCCGGACAGGGAGGAACACTGAAGCTTTCTTT. The full variable domain, completed using reference TRBV25-1 and TRBJ1-1, is EADIYQTPRYLVIGTGKKITLECSQTMGHDKMYWYQQDPGMELHLIHYSYGVNSTEKGDLSSESTVSRIRTEHFPLTLESARPSHTSQYLCASTRTGRNTEAFFGQGTRLTVV.

The rearrangement links TRBV10-3 to TRBJ1-1; tentative D call: TRBD1 (5 bases). This CDR3 has 15 residues. Trimming shortened V by 1 base and J by 8 bases, and 17 bases separated the two germline ends. Germline V gene data show CDR1 as ENHRY and CDR2 as SYGVKD. The CDR3 DNA reads TGTGCCATCAGTGAGTTGGGACCTAACCTGGGGGAAGCTTTCTTT. This gives the protein CAISELGPNLGEAFF.

The table lists this clonotype with a count of one. The rearrangement joins TRBV4-3 to TRBJ2-2, with D unresolved. Germline V gene data show CDR1 as LGHNA and CDR2 as YSLEER. There are 15 residues in the CDR3. V lost 1 base to trimming and J lost 2 bases, with 8 bases between them. The CDR3 is CASSQVSGNTGELFF. The CDR3 region has the DNA TGCGCCAGCAGCCAAGTATCCGGTAACACCGGGGAGCTGTTTTTT.

This clonotype was detected only a few times. This chain connects TRBV12-3 or TRBV12-4 to TRBJ2-7, with D possibly matching TRBD1 (6 bases). This CDR3 comprises 13 residues. Deletions cut 6 bases from V and 1 base from J, with 10 bases between. CDR3 nucleotides: TGTGCCAGCAGCAGACAGGTTTCCTACGAGCAGTACTTC. Translated: CASSRQVSYEQYF.

The chain carries TRBV4-3 and TRBJ2-1; a possible D gene is TRBD2 (6 bases). The CDR3 contains 14 residues. Trimming cost V 5 bases and J 2 bases, with 10 bases left between them. The germline gives CDR1 LGHNA, CDR2 YSLEER. The CDR3 coding sequence is TGCGCCAGCAGCTGGGGGGAGACCTACAATGAGCAGTTCTTC. It yields the protein CASSWGETYNEQFF.

This clonotype was seen just once. The genes are TRBV6-2 or TRBV6-3 and TRBJ2-5; D not resolved. The CDR3 length is 12 residues. Germline V lookup: CDR1 MNHEY, CDR2 SVGEGT. Trimming stripped 3 bases from V and 4 bases from J, with 6 bases between. The CDR3 protein is CASSYDRETQYF. CDR3 in DNA: TGTGCCAGCAGTTATGATCGAGAGACCCAGTACTTC.

This clonotype has just a few counts. CDR3 protein: CSARDVGTGELFF. The DNA of the CDR3 is TGCAGTGCGCGCGACGTGGGGACCGGGGAGCTGTTTTTT. The J gene is TRBJ2-2, the V gene TRBV20-1; D is unclear. Per germline, CDR1 DFQATT and CDR2 SNEGSKA (reference sequence). The CDR3 consists of 13 residues. V was clipped by 6 bases and J by 5 bases, with 13 bases between them.

This clonotype came up a few times. The gene calls are TRBV6-2 or TRBV6-3 and TRBJ2-5; D gene unclear. The assigned J gene may be wrong: the sequence end matches TRBJ2-7 better. Germline assignment: CDR1 MNHEY and CDR2 SVGEGT. The CDR3 sequence is 15 residues long. Here the CDR3 DNA reads TGTGCCAGCAGTCCCTATCCACAGTCCTTCCACGAGCAGTACTTC. It encodes CASSPYPQSFHEQYF.

This clonotype was observed many times. J is TRBJ1-2 and V is TRBV6-5, with D possibly being TRBD1 (6 bases). Trimming removed 5 bases at V and 1 base at J, with 11 bases between. There are 14 residues in the CDR3. The V gene's germline CDR1 is MNHEY and CDR2 SVGAGI. This CDR3 is CASSLQDSNYGYTF. The CDR3 DNA reads TGTGCCAGCAGTCTCCAGGACAGTAACTATGGCTACACCTTC.

The gene calls are TRBV7-2 and TRBJ2-1, with D possibly TRBD1 on 5 matching bases. The CDR3 is 16 residues long. Germline lookup yields CDR1 SGHTA and CDR2 FQGNSA. V lost 3 bases, J lost 4 bases, and 16 bases lay in between. CDR3 nucleotide sequence: TGTGCCAGCAGCTTTACCGGCAGGGAAGTTTACAATGAGCAGTTCTTC. Encoded protein: CASSFTGREVYNEQFF.

The V gene is TRBV5-4, the J gene TRBJ2-3, with 10 nucleotides matching TRBD2. Germline V lookup: CDR1 SGHNT, CDR2 YYREEE (reference sequence). The J segment lost 5 bases and the V segment lost 10 bases, leaving 7 bases of the junction unmatched. The CDR3 is made up of 13 amino acids. CDR3 coding DNA: TGTGCCTCCAAGCGGGGGGGCCAAGATACGCAGTATTTT. Translated, it gives CASKRGGQDTQYF.

The chain employs TRBV14 and TRBJ2-5; 8 bases are a match to TRBD1. Looked up from germline, CDR1 is SGHDN and CDR2 is FVKESK. This CDR3 comprises 14 residues. The ends lost 5 bases at V and 5 bases at J; junction bases unmatched: 7. The CDR3 DNA reads TGTGCCAGCAGCAAGTGGACAGGGCGGGAGACCCAGTACTTC. Protein sequence: CASSKWTGRETQYF.

This chain connects TRBV20-1 to TRBJ1-3, with D tentatively TRBD1 (6 bases). The CDR3 runs 14 residues. V was clipped by 1 base and J by 0 bases, with 7 bases between them. Germline-derived CDR1 and CDR2 are DFQATT and SNEGSKA (reference sequence). CDR3: CSARGQDSGNTIYF. DNA of the CDR3: TGCAGTGCTAGAGGACAGGACTCTGGAAACACCATATATTTT.